This T cell receptor (beta chain) is drawn from a study of CD8+CD57+ T cells in acquired aplastic anemia. Study background: The study obtained an average of about 3.1 ug of DNA from sorted CD4+ and CD8+ cells. Findings of the study overall: A significant difference in CD8+ Simpson's diversity between patients and controls was not found. Common to patients and controls were roughly 30 CD8+ CDR3 sequences.

TCR beta VDJ and CDR3 profiling used genomic DNA as template. From the reads, TCRdb called clonotypes with MiXCR, one entry per CDR3 protein. The sample records roughly 200,000 distinct CDR3 sequences, 61% being singletons. Concerning this clonotype: The target antigen is unknown.

Germline V CDR1 and CDR2: SGHTA, FQGNSA. V lost 5 bases and J lost 3, with 19 bases in between. The CDR3 extends over 16 amino acids. Input material: sorted CD4+, CD8+, or CD8+CD57+ T cells (not recorded which) from PBMCs. This rearrangement joins TRBV7-2 to TRBJ1-1; TRBD1 might be the D (6 bases). The TCR sequence derives from a human donor in good health. The CDR3, as DNA: TGTGCCAGCAGCCCCTTGACAGGTGGAGCGGACACTGAAGCTTTCTTT. Translating it yields CASSPLTGGADTEAFF.